This TCR beta chain came from a study of T-cell reconstitution after alpha-beta-depleted transplantation in children. Whole-study results and caveats: In some patients, recipient T cells and intrathymic progenitors surviving conditioning explained high day-60 diversity. At the one-year point after transplant, T-cell counts and TCRbeta diversity were found to come mostly from T cells that had been newly produced. Several hundred graft clones that had expanded were reportedly the source of alpha-beta T cells about two months after transplant.

Unique molecular identifiers tagged the TCRbeta library. Each CDR3 protein gets one entry after TCRdb re-called the PCR reads with MiXCR. The repertoire holds hundreds of thousands of distinct CDR3 sequences, with 10% as singletons. Trimming removed 3 bases at V and 5 bases at J, with 8 bases between. Germline lookup yields CDR1 MGHDK and CDR2 SYGVNS. The CDR3 runs to 13 residues. Ten or more counts support this clonotype. No antigen is known for it. The receptor was isolated from a boy under two years old with acute myeloid leukemia, due to receive a stem cell transplant. The sequencing here drew on PBMCs, taken before TCRalphabeta/CD19-depleted stem cell transplant. The chain links TRBV25-1 to TRBJ2-1, with D hard to call. The CDR3 DNA follows: TGTGCCAGCAGTGAGTCGGAACACAATGAGCAGTTCTTC. It yields the protein CASSESEHNEQFF.